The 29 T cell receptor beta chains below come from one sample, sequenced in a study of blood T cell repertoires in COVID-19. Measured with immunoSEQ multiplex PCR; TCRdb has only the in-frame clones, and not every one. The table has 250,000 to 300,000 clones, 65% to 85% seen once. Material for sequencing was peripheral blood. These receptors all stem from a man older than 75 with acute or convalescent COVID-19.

This chain's CDR3 is CASSPLTTGTQYF. The CDR3 nucleotides read TGTGCCAGCAGTCCCCTGACGACAGGGACCCAGTACTTC. J is TRBJ2-5 and V is TRBV27, with a possible D match to TRBD1 (6 bases). With 5 bases removed from V and 7 bases from J, the gap between germline ends came to 14 bases. This CDR3 comprises 13 residues. Germline V gene lookup returns CDR1 MNHEY and CDR2 SMNVEV (reference sequence).

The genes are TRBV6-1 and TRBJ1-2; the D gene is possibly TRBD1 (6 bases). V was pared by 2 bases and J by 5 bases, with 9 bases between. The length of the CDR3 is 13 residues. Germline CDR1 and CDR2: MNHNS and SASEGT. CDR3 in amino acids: CASSESRGYGYTF. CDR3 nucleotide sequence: TGTGCCAGCAGTGAATCCAGGGGATATGGCTACACCTTC.

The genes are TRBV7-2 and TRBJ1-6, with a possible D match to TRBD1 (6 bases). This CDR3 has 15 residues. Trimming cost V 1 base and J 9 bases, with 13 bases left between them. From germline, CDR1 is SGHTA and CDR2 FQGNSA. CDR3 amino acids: CASSLVLSGVSPLHF. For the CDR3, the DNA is TGTGCCAGCAGCTTAGTGTTGTCAGGGGTTTCACCCCTCCACTTT.

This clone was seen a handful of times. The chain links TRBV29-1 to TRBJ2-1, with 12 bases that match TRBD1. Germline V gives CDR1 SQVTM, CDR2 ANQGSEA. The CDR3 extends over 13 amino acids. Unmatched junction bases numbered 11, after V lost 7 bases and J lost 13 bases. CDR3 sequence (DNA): TGCAGCGCTAAAGGGACAGGGGGCTTTGGACAGTTCTTC. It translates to CSAKGTGGFGQFF.

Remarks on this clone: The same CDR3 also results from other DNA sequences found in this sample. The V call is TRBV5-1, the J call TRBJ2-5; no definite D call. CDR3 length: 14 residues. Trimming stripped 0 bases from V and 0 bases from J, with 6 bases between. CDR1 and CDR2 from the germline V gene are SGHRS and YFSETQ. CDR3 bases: TGCGCCAGCAGCTTGGGCAGAAACCAAGAGACCCAGTACTTC. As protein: CASSLGRNQETQYF.

CDR3 amino acids: CAISDGGVYEQYF. The DNA for the CDR3 is TGTGCCATCAGTGACGGGGGGGTTTACGAGCAGTACTTC. The gene calls are TRBV10-3 and TRBJ2-7; 8 bases are shared with TRBD2. Germline trimming cut 3 bases from V and 4 bases from J; bases unmatched to any gene: 2. This CDR3 contains 13 residues. Germline CDR1 and CDR2: ENHRY and SYGVKD.

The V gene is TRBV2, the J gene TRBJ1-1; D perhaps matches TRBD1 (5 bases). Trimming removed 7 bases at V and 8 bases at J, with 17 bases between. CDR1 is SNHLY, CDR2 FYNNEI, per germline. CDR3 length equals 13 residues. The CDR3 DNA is TGTGCCAGCACTCAGGGAGGAGGGCTGGAAGCTTTCTTT. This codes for CASTQGGGLEAFF. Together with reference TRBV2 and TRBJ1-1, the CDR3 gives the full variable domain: EPEVTQTPSHQVTQMGQEVILRCVPISNHLYFYWYRQILGQKVEFLVSFYNNEISEKSEIFDDQFSVERPDGSNFTLKIRSTKLEDSAMYFCASTQGGGLEAFFGQGTRLTVV.

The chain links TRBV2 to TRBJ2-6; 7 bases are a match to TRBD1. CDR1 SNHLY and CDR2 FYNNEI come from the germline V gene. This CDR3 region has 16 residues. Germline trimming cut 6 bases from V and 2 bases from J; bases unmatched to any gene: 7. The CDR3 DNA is TGTGCCAGCAGGGACAGGACCAACGCTGGGGCCAACGTCCTGACTTTC. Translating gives CASRDRTNAGANVLTF.

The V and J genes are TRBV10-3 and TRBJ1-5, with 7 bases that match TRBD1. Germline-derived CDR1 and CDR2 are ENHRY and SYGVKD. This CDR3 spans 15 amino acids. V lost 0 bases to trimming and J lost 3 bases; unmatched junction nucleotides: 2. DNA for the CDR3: TGTGCCATCAGTGAGTCGGGGACAGACAATCAGCCCCAGCATTTT. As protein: CAISESGTDNQPQHF.

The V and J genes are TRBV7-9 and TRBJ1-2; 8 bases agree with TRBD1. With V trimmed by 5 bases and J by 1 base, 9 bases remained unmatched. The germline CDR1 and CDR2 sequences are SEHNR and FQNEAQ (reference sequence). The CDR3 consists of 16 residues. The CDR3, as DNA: TGTGCCAGCAGCCCGGGACAGGAAAAGGTTAACTATGGCTACACCTTC. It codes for CASSPGQEKVNYGYTF. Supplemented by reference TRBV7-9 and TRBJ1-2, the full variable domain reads DTGVSQNPRHKITKRGQNVTFRCDPISEHNRLYWYRQTLGQGPEFLTYFQNEAQLEKSRLLSDRFSAERPKGSFSTLEIQRTEQGDSAMYLCASSPGQEKVNYGYTFGSGTRLTVV.

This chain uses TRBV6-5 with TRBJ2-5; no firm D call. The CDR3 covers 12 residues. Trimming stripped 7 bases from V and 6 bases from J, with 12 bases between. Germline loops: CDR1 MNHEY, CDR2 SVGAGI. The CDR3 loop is CASTARRQTQYF. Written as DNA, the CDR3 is TGTGCCAGCACGGCGCGGCGGCAGACCCAGTACTTC.

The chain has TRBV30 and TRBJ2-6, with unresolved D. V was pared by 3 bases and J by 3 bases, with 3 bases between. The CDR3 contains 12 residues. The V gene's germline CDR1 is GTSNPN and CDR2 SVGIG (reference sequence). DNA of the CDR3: TGTGCCTGGAGCGGTGGGGCCAACGTCCTGACTTTC. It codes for CAWSGGANVLTF.

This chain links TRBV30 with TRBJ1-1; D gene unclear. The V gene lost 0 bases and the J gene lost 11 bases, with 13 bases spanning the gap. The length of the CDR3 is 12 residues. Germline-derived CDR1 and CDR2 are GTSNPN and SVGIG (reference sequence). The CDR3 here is CAWSVANPPAFF. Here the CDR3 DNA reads TGTGCCTGGAGTGTGGCCAACCCGCCGGCTTTCTTT.

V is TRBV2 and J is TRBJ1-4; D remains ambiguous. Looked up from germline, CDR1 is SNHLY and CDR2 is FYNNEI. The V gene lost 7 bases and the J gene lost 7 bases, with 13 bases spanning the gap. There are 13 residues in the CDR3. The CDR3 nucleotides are TGTGCCAGCACTTACAAAGGAGGTGAAAAACTGTTTTTT. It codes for CASTYKGGEKLFF.

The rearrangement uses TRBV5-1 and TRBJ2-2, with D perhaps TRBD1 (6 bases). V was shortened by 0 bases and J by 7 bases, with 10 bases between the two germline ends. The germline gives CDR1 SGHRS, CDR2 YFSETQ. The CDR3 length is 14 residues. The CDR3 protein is CASSLGQVNGELFF. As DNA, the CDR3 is TGCGCCAGCAGCTTGGGACAGGTGAACGGGGAGCTGTTTTTT.

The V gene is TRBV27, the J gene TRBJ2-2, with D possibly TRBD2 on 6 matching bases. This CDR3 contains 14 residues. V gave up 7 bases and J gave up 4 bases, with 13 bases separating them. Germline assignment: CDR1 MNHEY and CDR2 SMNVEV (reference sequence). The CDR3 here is CASTSQGGTGELFF. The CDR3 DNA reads TGTGCCAGCACCTCCCAGGGAGGCACCGGGGAGCTGTTTTTT.

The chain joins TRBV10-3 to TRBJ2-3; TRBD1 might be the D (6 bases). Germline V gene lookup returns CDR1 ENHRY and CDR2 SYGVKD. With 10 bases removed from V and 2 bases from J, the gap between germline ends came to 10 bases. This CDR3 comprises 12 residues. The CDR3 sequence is CASQGLTDTQYF. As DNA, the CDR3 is TGTGCCAGCCAGGGGCTCACAGATACGCAGTATTTT.

The CDR3 spells CASSLATSGGETQYF. CDR3 bases: TGCGCCAGCAGCTTGGCGACTAGCGGGGGTGAGACCCAGTACTTC. J is TRBJ2-5 and V is TRBV5-1, with TRBD2 identical over 12 bases. Germline V gives CDR1 SGHRS, CDR2 YFSETQ. The CDR3 covers 15 residues. V gave up 0 bases and J gave up 5 bases; unmatched junction bases: 2.

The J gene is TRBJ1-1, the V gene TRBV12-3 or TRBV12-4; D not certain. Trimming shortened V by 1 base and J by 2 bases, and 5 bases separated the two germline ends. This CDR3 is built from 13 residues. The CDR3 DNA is TGTGCCAGCAGTTTAGTACAAAACACTGAAGCTTTCTTT. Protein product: CASSLVQNTEAFF.

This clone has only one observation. CDR3 sequence (DNA): TGTGCCAGCAGCCCCAGGCTCGGCCCCGAGTTTTTT. Its protein is CASSPRLGPEFF. This rearrangement joins TRBV4-2 to TRBJ1-4; D gene ambiguous. V was clipped by 4 bases and J by 16 bases, with 16 bases between them. Per germline, CDR1 LGHNA and CDR2 YNFKEQ. CDR3 length equals 12 residues.

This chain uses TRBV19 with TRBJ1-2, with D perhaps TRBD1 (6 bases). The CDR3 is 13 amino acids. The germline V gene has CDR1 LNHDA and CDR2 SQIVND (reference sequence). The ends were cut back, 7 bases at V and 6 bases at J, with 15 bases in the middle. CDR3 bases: TGTGCCAGTAAACCCACAGGGTATGATGGCTACACCTTC. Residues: CASKPTGYDGYTF. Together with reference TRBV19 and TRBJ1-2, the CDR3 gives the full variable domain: DGGITQSPKYLFRKEGQNVTLSCEQNLNHDAMYWYRQDPGQGLRLIYYSQIVNDFQKGDIAEGYSVSREKKESFPLTVTSAQKNPTAFYLCASKPTGYDGYTFGSGTRLTVV.

The CDR3 region is CASRLTANYGYTF. The CDR3 nucleotides read TGTGCCAGCAGATTGACAGCTAACTATGGCTACACCTTC. The chain combines TRBV6-5 with TRBJ1-2; D is perhaps TRBD1 (5 bases). CDR1 MNHEY and CDR2 SVGAGI come from the germline V gene. CDR3 length equals 13 residues. Trimming took 6 bases from V and 0 from J, leaving 8 bases between them.

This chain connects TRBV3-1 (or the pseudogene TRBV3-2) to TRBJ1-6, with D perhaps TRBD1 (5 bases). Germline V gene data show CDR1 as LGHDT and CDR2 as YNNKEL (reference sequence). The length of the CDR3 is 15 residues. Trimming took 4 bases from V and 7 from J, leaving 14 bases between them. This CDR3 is CASSPQGLGNSPLHF. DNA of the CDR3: TGTGCCAGCAGCCCGCAGGGTCTCGGGAATTCACCCCTCCACTTT.

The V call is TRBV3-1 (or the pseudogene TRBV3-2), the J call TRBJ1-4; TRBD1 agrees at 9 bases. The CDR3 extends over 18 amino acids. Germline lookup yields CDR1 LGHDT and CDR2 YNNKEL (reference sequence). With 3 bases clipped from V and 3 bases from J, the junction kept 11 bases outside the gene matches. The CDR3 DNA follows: TGTGCCAGCAGCCAGGGACAGGGCATCTGGGTGGCTAATGAAAAACTGTTTTTT. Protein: CASSQGQGIWVANEKLFF.

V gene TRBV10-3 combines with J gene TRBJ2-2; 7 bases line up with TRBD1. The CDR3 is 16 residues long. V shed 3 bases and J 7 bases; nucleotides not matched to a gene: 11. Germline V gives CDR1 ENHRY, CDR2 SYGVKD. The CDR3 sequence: CAISETPTGSGGELFF. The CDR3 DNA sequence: TGTGCCATCAGTGAAACCCCGACAGGGTCCGGCGGGGAGCTGTTTTTT.

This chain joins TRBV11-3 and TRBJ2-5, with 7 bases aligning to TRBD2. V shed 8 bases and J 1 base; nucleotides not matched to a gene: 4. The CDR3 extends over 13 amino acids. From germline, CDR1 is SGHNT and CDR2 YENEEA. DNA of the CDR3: TGTGCCAGCGCCTGGGGGGGCCAAGAGACCCAGTACTTC. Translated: CASAWGGQETQYF.

In DNA form, the CDR3 reads TGTGCCAGCAGCCGAACTAGGTCCACAGATACGCAGTATTTT. It codes for CASSRTRSTDTQYF. The chain employs TRBV3-1 (or the pseudogene TRBV3-2) and TRBJ2-3, with D possibly being TRBD2 (5 bases). Between the trimmed V and J ends, which lost 4 bases and 2 bases, there was a span of 10 bases. The CDR3 length is 14 residues. The germline V gene has CDR1 LGHDT and CDR2 YNNKEL (reference sequence).

The CDR3 nucleotides read TGCGCCAGCACCCGGGGGGGGCGCGGGGTCCTGGAAGAGACCCAGTACTTC. Translated: CASTRGGRGVLEETQYF. The genes are TRBV23-1 and TRBJ2-5; 8 positions match TRBD2. TRBV23-1 carries the ORF label, with uncertain function. The length of the CDR3 is 17 residues. The trim removed 7 bases at V and 3 bases at J, leaving 16 bases unmatched.

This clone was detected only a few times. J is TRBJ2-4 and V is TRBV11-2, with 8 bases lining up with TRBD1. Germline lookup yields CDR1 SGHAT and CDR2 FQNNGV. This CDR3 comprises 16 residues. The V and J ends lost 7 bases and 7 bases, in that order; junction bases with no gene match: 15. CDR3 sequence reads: CASNTLRGRFRNIQYF. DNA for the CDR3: TGTGCCAGCAACACCCTCAGGGGGCGTTTTCGGAACATTCAGTACTTC.